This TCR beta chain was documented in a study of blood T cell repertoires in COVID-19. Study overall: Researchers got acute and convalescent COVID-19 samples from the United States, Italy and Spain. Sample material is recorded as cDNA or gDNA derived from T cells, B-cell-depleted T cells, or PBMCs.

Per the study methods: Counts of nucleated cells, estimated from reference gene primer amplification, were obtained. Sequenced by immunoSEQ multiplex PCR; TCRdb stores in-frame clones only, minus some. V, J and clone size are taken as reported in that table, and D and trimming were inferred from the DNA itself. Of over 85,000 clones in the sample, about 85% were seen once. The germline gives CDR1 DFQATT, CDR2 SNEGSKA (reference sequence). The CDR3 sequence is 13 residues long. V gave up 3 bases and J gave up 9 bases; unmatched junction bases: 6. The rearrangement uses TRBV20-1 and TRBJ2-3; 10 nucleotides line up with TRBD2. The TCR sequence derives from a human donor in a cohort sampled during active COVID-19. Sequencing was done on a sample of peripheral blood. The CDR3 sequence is CSASPSGRLTQYF. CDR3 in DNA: TGCAGTGCTAGTCCTAGCGGGAGATTGACGCAGTATTTT.